This T cell receptor beta chain was recovered during a study of CXCR3-negative and CXCR3-positive naive CD8 T cells. Findings of the study overall: A higher hydrophobicity marked the TRB CDR3s of CXCR3-positive naive cells versus CXCR3-negative naive cells.

This CDR3 is 14 amino acids long. Germline CDR1 and CDR2: SEHNR and FQNEAQ (reference sequence). UMI-tagged TRB cDNA libraries were built via 5' RACE. TCRdb reprocessed the 5' RACE reads and keeps a single row for each CDR3 protein, giving no DNA. Found here are roughly 93,000 distinct CDR3 sequences; the top ten clones hold roughly 0.99%. Remarks on this clonotype: The antigen is not known.

The receptor's source is a human donor in good health. Some clones in this sample may be carry-over from other donors' samples. The rearrangement links TRBV7-9 to TRBJ1-2; TCRdb selects TRBD1, and the lack of DNA leaves this call unchecked. The sequenced sample consisted of naive CXCR3+ CD8+ T cells from blood. Sample subset: CD45RO-CCR7+CD27+CD95- naive CD8+ T cells expressing CXCR3 (TNR3+). The CDR3 is CASSLGDSNYGYTF.